The TCR beta chain described here comes from a study of somatic mutations in cytotoxic T cells in rheumatoid arthritis. At the level of the study: Flow cytometric sorting isolated some V beta antibody-stained T-cell populations at nearly 100% purity, and among them were V beta1+ cells that underwent TCRB sequencing. Study-wide results and caveats: CD8+ T-cell clonality did not differ significantly between rheumatoid arthritis patients and age-matched healthy controls. Nobody had found out which antigens the expanded CD8+ clones targeted.

This clone has more than one count but fewer than ten. Its antigen is as yet unknown. TCRdb's copy holds only in-frame clones and misses some; the assay was immunoSEQ multiplex PCR. Among over 15,000 clones listed, 81% were seen once. The source of this sequence is an adult with rheumatoid arthritis. Sequencing used CD8+ T cells sorted from blood.

The CDR3 protein is CASSGGQGAHEQYF. CDR3 sequence (DNA): TGTGCCAGCAGTGGGGGACAGGGGGCCCACGAGCAGTACTTC. The chain is built from TRBV6-1 and TRBJ2-7, with 12 bases aligning to TRBD1. Germline V CDR1 and CDR2: MNHNS, SASEGT. There are 14 residues in the CDR3. The V and J ends lost 4 bases and 5 bases, in that order; junction bases with no gene match: 3.